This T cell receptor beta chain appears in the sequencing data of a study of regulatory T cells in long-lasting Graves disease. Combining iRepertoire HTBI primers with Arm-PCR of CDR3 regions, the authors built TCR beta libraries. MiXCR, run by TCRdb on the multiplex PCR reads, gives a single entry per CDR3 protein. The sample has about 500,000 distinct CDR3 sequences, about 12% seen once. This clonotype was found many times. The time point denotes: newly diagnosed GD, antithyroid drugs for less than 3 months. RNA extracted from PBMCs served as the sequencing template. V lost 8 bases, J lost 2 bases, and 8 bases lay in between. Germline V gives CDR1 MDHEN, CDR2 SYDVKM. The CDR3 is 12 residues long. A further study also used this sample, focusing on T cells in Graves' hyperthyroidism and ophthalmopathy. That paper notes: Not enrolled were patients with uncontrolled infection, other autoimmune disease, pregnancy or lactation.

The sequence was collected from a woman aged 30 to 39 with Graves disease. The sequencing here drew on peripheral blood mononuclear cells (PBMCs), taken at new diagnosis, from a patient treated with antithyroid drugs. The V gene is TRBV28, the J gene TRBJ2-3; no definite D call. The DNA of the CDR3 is TGTGCCAGCCAAGGGTTCACAGATACGCAGTATTTT. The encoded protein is CASQGFTDTQYF.